A single sample is the source of the 4 T cell receptor beta chains below, sequenced in a study of blood T cells in healthy people across ages. Sample-barcoded 5' priming and a J-beta primer mix drove a second PCR of about 7 to 11 cycles. One entry per CDR3 protein, called by TCRdb with MiXCR from the 5' RACE reads. Found here are approximately 600,000 distinct CDR3 sequences, under 70% of them singletons; the top ten hold around 37%. Sequencing input: blood. All receptors come from a man between 60 and 70 years old in good health.

This rearrangement joins TRBV6-5 to TRBJ1-2; D not resolved. This CDR3 is 13 amino acids long. Trimming took 7 bases from V and 1 from J, leaving 10 bases between them. Germline V gene data show CDR1 as MNHEY and CDR2 as SVGAGI. CDR3 sequence reads: CASTHGLNYGYTF. DNA for the CDR3: TGTGCCAGCACTCACGGTCTTAACTATGGCTACACCTTC.

This clonotype was seen once. The rearrangement links TRBV4-1 to TRBJ2-5, with D perhaps matching TRBD2 (6 bases). The CDR3 totals 14 residues. The V gene lost 4 bases and the J gene lost 4 bases, with 13 bases spanning the gap. Germline V gene data show CDR1 as MGHRA and CDR2 as YSYEKL. CDR3 coding DNA: TGCGCCAGCAGCCGAATCCGGGGGACAGAGACCCAGTACTTC. Translating it yields CASSRIRGTETQYF.

The genes are TRBV6-5 and TRBJ2-5; 7 nucleotides agree with TRBD1. Germline assignment: CDR1 MNHEY and CDR2 SVGAGI. V was clipped by 2 bases and J by 2 bases; unmatched bases: 8. The CDR3 extends over 16 amino acids. CDR3 nucleotide sequence: TGTGCCAGCAGTTACCTCCGTAGGGGGCCGCAAGAGACCCAGTACTTC. Protein: CASSYLRRGPQETQYF.

This chain links TRBV27 with TRBJ2-5, with 7 bases fitting TRBD2. V dropped 7 bases and J dropped 4; count of bases not matched to a gene: 12. The V gene's germline CDR1 is MNHEY and CDR2 SMNVEV (reference sequence). The CDR3 spans 15 residues. The CDR3 sequence: CASNPWGGERETQYF. Here the CDR3 DNA reads TGTGCCAGCAACCCCTGGGGGGGGGAGCGAGAGACCCAGTACTTC.